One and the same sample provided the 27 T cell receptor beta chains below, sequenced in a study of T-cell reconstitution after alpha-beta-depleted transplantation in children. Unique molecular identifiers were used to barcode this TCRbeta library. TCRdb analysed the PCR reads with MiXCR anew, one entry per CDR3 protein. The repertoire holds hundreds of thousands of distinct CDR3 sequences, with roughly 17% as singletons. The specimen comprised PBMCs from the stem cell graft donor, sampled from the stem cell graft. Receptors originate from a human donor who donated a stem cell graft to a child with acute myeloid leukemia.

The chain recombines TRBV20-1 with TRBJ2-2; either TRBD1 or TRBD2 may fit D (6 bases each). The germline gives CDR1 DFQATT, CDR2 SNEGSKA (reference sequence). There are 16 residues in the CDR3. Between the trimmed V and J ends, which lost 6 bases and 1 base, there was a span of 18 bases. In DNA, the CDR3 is TGCAGTGCCCCATCCTCGGGGGCTAAGAACACCGGGGAGCTGTTTTTT. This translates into CSAPSSGAKNTGELFF.

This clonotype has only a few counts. The CDR3 sequence: CSAKRDRAFYDGYTF. DNA of the CDR3: TGCAGTGCTAAGCGGGACAGGGCGTTTTACGATGGCTACACCTTC. The chain joins TRBV20-1 to TRBJ1-2, with 9 bases fitting TRBD1. The length of the CDR3 is 15 residues. CDR1 is DFQATT and CDR2 is SNEGSKA in the germline V gene (reference sequence). The V gene end was trimmed by 4 bases and the J gene end by 6 bases; junction bases not matched to a gene: 12.

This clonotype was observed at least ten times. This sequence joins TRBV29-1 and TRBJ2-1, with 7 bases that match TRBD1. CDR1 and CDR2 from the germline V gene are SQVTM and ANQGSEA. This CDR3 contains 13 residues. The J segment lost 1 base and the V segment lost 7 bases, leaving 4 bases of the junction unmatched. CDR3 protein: CSGQGESYNEQFF. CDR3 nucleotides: TGCAGCGGACAGGGTGAATCCTACAATGAGCAGTTCTTC.

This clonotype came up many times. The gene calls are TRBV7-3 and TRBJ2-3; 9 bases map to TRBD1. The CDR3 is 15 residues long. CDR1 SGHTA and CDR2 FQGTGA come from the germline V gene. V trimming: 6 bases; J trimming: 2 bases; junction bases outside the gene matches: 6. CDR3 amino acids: CASRKQGANTDTQYF. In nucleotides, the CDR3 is TGTGCCAGCAGAAAACAGGGGGCCAACACAGATACGCAGTATTTT.

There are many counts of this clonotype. In nucleotides, the CDR3 is TGTGCCAGCAGATTGACAGGGGATCTTCGCGGCTACACCTTC. It yields the protein CASRLTGDLRGYTF. The V and J genes are TRBV5-6 and TRBJ1-2; TRBD1 aligns across 8 bases. After removal of 5 bases from V and 8 bases from J, the junction contained 11 bases not matched to a gene. In germline, CDR1 is SGHDT, CDR2 YYEEEE. The CDR3 extends over 14 amino acids.

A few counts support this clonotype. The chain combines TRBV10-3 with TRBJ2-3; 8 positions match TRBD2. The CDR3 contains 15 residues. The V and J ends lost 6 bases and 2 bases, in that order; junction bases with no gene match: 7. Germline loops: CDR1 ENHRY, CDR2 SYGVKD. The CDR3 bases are TGTGCCATCAGCGGGGGGGCGCGGGCCACAGATACGCAGTATTTT. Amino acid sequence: CAISGGARATDTQYF.

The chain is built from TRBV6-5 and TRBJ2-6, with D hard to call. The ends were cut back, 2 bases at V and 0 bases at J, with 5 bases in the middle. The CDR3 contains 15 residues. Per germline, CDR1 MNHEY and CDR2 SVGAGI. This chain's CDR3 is CASSYARSGANVLTF. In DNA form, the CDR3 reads TGTGCCAGCAGTTACGCCCGCTCTGGGGCCAACGTCCTGACTTTC.

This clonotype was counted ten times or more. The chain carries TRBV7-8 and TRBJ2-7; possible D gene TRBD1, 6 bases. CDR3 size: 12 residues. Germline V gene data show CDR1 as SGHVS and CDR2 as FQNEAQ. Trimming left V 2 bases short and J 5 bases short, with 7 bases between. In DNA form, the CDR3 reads TGTGCCAGCAGCTTAAACAGGGACGAGCAGTACTTC. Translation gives CASSLNRDEQYF.

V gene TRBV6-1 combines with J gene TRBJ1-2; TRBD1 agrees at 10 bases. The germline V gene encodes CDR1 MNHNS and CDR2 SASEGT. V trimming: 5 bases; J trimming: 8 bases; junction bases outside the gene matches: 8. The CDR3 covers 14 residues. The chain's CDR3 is CASSTHDRGLGYTF. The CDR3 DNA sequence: TGTGCCAGCAGTACCCACGACAGGGGGCTAGGCTACACCTTC.

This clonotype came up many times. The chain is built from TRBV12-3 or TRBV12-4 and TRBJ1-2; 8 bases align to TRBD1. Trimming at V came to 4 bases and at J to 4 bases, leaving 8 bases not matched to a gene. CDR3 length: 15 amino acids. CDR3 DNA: TGTGCCAGCAGTTCTGACAGGGGACTTCGCTATGGCTACACCTTC. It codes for CASSSDRGLRYGYTF.

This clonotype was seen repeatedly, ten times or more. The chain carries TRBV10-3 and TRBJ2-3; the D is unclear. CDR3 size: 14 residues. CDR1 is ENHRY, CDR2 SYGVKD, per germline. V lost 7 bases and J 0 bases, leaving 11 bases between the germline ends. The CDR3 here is CAITRESSTDTQYF. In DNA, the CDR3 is TGTGCCATCACTAGGGAATCTAGCACAGATACGCAGTATTTT.

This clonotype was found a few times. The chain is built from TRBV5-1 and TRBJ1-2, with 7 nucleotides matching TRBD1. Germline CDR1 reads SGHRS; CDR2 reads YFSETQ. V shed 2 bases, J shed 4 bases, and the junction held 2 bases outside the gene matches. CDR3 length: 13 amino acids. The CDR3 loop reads CASSFRDSYGYTF. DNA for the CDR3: TGCGCCAGCAGCTTCCGGGACAGCTATGGCTACACCTTC.

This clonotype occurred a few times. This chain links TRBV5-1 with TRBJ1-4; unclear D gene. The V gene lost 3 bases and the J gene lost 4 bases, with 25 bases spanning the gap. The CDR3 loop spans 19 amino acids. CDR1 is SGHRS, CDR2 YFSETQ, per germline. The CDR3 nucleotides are TGCGCCAGCAGCTGGAGCAGTCGGGAATTCGCCTCAAGTAATGAAAAACTGTTTTTT. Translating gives CASSWSSREFASSNEKLFF. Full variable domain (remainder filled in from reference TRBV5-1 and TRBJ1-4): KAGVTQTPRYLIKTRGQQVTLSCSPISGHRSVSWYQQTPGQGLQFLFEYFSETQRNKGNFPGRFSGRQFSNSRSEMNVSTLELGDSALYLCASSWSSREFASSNEKLFFGSGTQLSVL.

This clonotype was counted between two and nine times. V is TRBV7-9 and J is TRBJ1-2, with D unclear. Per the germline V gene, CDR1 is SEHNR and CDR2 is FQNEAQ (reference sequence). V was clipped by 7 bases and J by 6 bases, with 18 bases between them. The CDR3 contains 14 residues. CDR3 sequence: CASTPTPVGDGYTF. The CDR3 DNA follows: TGTGCCAGCACCCCTACCCCCGTTGGGGATGGCTACACCTTC.

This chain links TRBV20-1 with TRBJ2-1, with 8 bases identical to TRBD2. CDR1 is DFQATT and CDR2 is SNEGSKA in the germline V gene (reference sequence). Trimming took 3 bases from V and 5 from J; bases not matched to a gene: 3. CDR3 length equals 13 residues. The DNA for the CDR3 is TGCAGTGCTAGGGGGACTAGAAACAATGAGCAGTTCTTC. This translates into CSARGTRNNEQFF.

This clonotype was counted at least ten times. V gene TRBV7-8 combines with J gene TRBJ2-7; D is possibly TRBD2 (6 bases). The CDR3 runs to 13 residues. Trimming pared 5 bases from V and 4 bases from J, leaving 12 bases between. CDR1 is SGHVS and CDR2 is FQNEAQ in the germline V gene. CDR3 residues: CASSPPGEYEQYV. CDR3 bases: TGTGCCAGCAGCCCCCCGGGAGAGTACGAGCAGTACGTC.

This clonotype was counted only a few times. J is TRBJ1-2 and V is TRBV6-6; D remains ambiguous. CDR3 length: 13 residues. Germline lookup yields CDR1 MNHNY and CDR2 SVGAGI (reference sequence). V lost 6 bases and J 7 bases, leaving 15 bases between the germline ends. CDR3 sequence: CASSPQADVGYTF. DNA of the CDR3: TGTGCCAGCAGCCCGCAGGCTGACGTTGGCTACACCTTC.

The CDR3: CASKRLAGGQETQYF. As DNA, the CDR3 is TGTGCCAGCAAACGACTAGCGGGGGGGCAAGAGACCCAGTACTTC. This chain uses TRBV12-3 or TRBV12-4 with TRBJ2-5, with 14 bases matching TRBD2. J was trimmed by 2 bases and V by 7 bases; bases with no gene match: 3. The CDR3 has 15 amino acids.

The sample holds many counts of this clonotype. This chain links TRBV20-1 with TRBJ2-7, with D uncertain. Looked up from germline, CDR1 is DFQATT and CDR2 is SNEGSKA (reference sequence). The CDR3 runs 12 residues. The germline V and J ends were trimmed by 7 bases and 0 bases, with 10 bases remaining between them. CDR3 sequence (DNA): TGCAGTGTGGCCAGATACTCCTACGAGCAGTACTTC. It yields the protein CSVARYSYEQYF.

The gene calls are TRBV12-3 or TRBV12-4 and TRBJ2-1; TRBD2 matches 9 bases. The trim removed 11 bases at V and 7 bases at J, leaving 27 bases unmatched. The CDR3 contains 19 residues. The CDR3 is CAFSLWRGGRGYNVNEQFF. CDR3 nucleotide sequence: TGTGCCTTCAGTTTATGGCGGGGGGGCCGCGGCTACAATGTAAATGAGCAGTTCTTC.

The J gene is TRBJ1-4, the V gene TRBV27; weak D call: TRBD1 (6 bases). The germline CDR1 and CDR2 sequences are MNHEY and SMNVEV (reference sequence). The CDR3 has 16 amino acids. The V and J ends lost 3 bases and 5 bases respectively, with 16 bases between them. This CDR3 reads CASSFQRGTGNEKLFF. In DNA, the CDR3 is TGTGCCAGCAGTTTCCAAAGGGGGACGGGAAATGAAAAACTGTTTTTT. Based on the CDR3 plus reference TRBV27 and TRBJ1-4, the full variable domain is EAQVTQNPRYLITVTGKKLTVTCSQNMNHEYMSWYRQDPGLGLRQIYYSMNVEVTDKGDVPEGYKVSRKEKRNFPLILESPSPNQTSLYFCASSFQRGTGNEKLFFGSGTQLSVL.

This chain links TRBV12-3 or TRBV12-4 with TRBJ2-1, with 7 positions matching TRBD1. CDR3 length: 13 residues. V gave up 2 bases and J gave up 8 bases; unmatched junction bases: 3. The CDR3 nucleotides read TGTGCCAGCAGTTTACGACAGGGACATGAGCAGTTCTTC. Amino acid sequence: CASSLRQGHEQFF.

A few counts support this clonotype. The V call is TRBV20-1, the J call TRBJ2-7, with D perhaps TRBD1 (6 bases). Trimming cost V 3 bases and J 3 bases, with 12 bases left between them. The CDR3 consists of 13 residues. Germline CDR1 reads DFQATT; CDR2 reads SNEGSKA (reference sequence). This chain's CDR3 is CSARGRGYYEQYV. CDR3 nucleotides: TGCAGTGCTAGGGGCAGGGGATACTACGAGCAGTACGTC.

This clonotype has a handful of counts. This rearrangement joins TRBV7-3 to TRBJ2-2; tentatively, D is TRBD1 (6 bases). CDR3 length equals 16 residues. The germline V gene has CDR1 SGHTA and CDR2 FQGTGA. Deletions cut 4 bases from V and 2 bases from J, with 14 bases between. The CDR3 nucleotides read TGTGCCAGCAGCTCGTCCGGGACATCTAACACCGGGGAGCTGTTTTTT. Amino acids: CASSSSGTSNTGELFF.

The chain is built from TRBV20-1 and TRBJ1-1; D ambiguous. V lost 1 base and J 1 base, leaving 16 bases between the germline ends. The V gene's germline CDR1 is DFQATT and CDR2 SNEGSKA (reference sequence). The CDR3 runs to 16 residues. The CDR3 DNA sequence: TGCAGTGCTAGAGCTCCAAATTTTGGGCCGAACACTGAAGCTTTCTTT. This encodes CSARAPNFGPNTEAFF.

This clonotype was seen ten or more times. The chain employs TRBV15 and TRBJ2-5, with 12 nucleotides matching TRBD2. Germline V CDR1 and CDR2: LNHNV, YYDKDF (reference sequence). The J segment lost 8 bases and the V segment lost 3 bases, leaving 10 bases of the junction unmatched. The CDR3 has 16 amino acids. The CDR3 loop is CATSRASGGAKDTQYF. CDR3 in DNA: TGTGCCACCAGCAGGGCTAGCGGGGGGGCCAAGGATACCCAGTACTTC.

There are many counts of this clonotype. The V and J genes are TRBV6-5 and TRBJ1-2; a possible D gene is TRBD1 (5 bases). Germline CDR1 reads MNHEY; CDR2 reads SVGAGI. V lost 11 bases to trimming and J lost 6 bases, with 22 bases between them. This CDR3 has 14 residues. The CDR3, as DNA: TGTGCCTCCCGAGAACCGGGGGGGTATCATGGCTACACCTTC. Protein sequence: CASREPGGYHGYTF.